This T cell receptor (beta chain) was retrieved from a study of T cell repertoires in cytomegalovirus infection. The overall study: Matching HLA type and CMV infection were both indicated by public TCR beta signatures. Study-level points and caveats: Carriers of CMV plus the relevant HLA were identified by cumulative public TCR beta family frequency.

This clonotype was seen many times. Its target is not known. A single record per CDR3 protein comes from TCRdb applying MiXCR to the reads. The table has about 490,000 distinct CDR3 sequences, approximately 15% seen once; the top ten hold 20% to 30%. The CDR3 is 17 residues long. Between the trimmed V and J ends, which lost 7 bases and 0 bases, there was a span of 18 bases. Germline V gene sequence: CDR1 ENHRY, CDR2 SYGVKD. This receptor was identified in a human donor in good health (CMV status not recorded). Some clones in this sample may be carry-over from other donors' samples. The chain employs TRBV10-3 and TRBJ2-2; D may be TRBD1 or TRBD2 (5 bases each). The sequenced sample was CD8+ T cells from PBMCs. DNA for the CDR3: TGTGCCATCAAAGGAGGACAACAGGCTTCGAACACCGGGGAGCTGTTTTTT. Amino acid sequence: CAIKGGQQASNTGELFF.